The 14 T cell receptor beta chains presented below share a single source sample, sequenced in a study of shared clonotypes between healthy human individuals. Here immunoSEQ multiplex PCR was the method, and the copy in TCRdb shows in-frame clones only, minus some. The sample contains some 1.4 million clones, roughly 95% of which appear only once. Sequencing input: naive CD4+ T cells sorted from blood. The subset is: CD45RA+ positively selected. Every receptor here comes from a man aged 30 to 39 in good health.

J is TRBJ2-1 and V is TRBV14; 8 nucleotides agree with TRBD2. V trimming: 5 bases; J trimming: 4 bases; junction bases outside the gene matches: 16. Germline V gives CDR1 SGHDN, CDR2 FVKESK. The CDR3 length is 18 residues. The CDR3 sequence is CASSSTSGSRFFYNEQFF. In DNA form, the CDR3 reads TGTGCCAGCAGCTCAACGAGCGGGAGTCGATTCTTTTACAATGAGCAGTTCTTC.

The rearrangement uses TRBV7-9 and TRBJ2-3; 14 bases map to TRBD2. The germline gives CDR1 SEHNR, CDR2 FQNEAQ (reference sequence). V was pared by 8 bases and J by 0 bases, with 10 bases of the junction left unmatched. The CDR3 spans 18 residues. CDR3 coding DNA: TGTGCCAGCGCGACTAGCGGGAGGGCAACACCTAGCACAGATACGCAGTATTTT. It codes for CASATSGRATPSTDTQYF.

The chain uses TRBV19 and TRBJ2-1; 9 bases are a match to TRBD2. CDR1 and CDR2 (germline): LNHDA, SQIVND (reference sequence). V shed 6 bases, J shed 3 bases, and the junction held 6 bases outside the gene matches. CDR3 length: 15 residues. CDR3: CASRRGLAVYNEQFF. CDR3 nucleotide sequence: TGTGCCAGTAGGAGGGGACTAGCTGTCTACAATGAGCAGTTCTTC.

The V call is TRBV27, the J call TRBJ1-2; 8 nucleotides align to TRBD1. CDR1 and CDR2 from the germline V gene are MNHEY and SMNVEV (reference sequence). This CDR3 comprises 16 residues. The J segment lost 5 bases and the V segment lost 2 bases, leaving 10 bases of the junction unmatched. The chain's CDR3 is CASSLGAGGRVYGYTF. As DNA, the CDR3 is TGTGCCAGCAGTTTAGGGGCAGGGGGCAGAGTTTATGGCTACACCTTC.

The rearrangement joins TRBV5-1 to TRBJ2-7; possibly TRBD1 for D (5 bases). V was clipped by 2 bases and J by 1 base, with 10 bases between them. CDR1 and CDR2 (germline): SGHRS, YFSETQ. The CDR3 sequence is 14 residues long. Written as DNA, the CDR3 is TGCGCCAGCAGCTTAATACAGGAATCCTACGAGCAGTACTTC. Translation gives CASSLIQESYEQYF.

The genes are TRBV30 and TRBJ2-7, with TRBD2 matching 10 bases. V lost 0 bases and J lost 1; bases outside the gene matches: 9. The CDR3 runs 17 residues. The germline CDR1 and CDR2 sequences are GTSNPN and SVGIG (reference sequence). The CDR3, as DNA: TGTGCCTGGAGTGTACGTACTAGCGGGATGGGTTCCTACGAGCAGTACTTC. Amino acid sequence: CAWSVRTSGMGSYEQYF.

The CDR3 protein is CASSGPGLRGETQYF. CDR3 nucleotide sequence: TGTGCCAGCAGCGGTCCGGGACTACGGGGCGAGACCCAGTACTTC. The chain couples TRBV9 to TRBJ2-5; 7 bases align to TRBD2. The germline V gene encodes CDR1 SGDLS and CDR2 YYNGEE. This CDR3 is 15 amino acids long. The J segment lost 5 bases and the V segment lost 3 bases, leaving 10 bases of the junction unmatched.

With respect to this clone: The germline gene is not matched at one end of the junction; a read error may be the cause. The chain recombines TRBV7-9 with TRBJ2-1; perhaps TRBD1 as D (6 bases). This CDR3 contains 15 residues. Per germline, CDR1 SEHNR and CDR2 FQNEAQ (reference sequence). The CDR3 sequence: CASSLATGSHNEQFF. The CDR3 DNA reads TGTGCCAGCAGCTTAGCGACAGGCTCCCACAATGAGCAGTTCTTC.

This sequence joins TRBV19 and TRBJ2-6, with D tentatively TRBD1 (5 bases). This CDR3 is 15 amino acids long. The germline gives CDR1 LNHDA, CDR2 SQIVND (reference sequence). V lost 3 bases, J lost 2 bases, and 8 bases lay in between. The CDR3 loop is CASSIPGTGANVLTF. CDR3 sequence (DNA): TGTGCCAGTAGTATCCCAGGGACTGGGGCCAACGTCCTGACTTTC.

V usage is TRBV12-2 and J usage is TRBJ2-3; the DNA was not used to check the table's D call, TRBD2. TRBV12-2 is given as a pseudogene. There are 17 residues in the CDR3. The CDR3 DNA follows: TGTGCAAGTCGCTTATCGGAGGGCCCTCCTAGCACAGATACGCAGTATTTT. Residues: CASRLSEGPPSTDTQYF.

The chain employs TRBV6-4 and TRBJ2-1, with 7 positions matching TRBD2. The germline CDR1 and CDR2 sequences are MRHNA and SNTAGT. V lost 7 bases to trimming and J lost 0 bases; unmatched junction nucleotides: 12. This CDR3 spans 17 amino acids. CDR3 loop: CASTFSATGGSYNEQFF. The CDR3 DNA sequence: TGTGCCAGCACCTTCTCTGCGACGGGGGGCTCCTACAATGAGCAGTTCTTC.

The rearrangement links TRBV14 to TRBJ2-5; the D gene is possibly TRBD1 (6 bases). The CDR3 contains 16 residues. The germline V gene encodes CDR1 SGHDN and CDR2 FVKESK. V dropped 1 base and J dropped 0 bases, with 12 bases sitting between them. The DNA for the CDR3 is TGTGCCAGCAGCCAAGTGCCAGGGGCATACCAAGAGACCCAGTACTTC. This codes for CASSQVPGAYQETQYF. Combining the CDR3 with reference TRBV14 and TRBJ2-5 gives the whole variable domain EAGVTQFPSHSVIEKGQTVTLRCDPISGHDNLYWYRRVMGKEIKFLLHFVKESKQDESGMPNNRFLAERTGGTYSTLKVQPAELEDSGVYFCASSQVPGAYQETQYFGPGTRLLVL.

CDR3 sequence reads: CASSKRTGGVYEQYF. The CDR3 region has the DNA TGCGCCAGCAGCAAGCGGACAGGGGGCGTGTACGAGCAGTACTTC. This sequence joins TRBV5-1 and TRBJ2-7, with 11 bases lining up with TRBD1. This CDR3 contains 15 residues. Germline values: CDR1 SGHRS, CDR2 YFSETQ. Losses at the gene ends were 4 bases for V and 4 bases for J; bases not matched to a gene: 7.

The rearrangement links TRBV19 to TRBJ1-5, with 11 nucleotides matching TRBD1. The V gene end was trimmed by 1 base and the J gene end by 7 bases; junction bases not matched to a gene: 9. The germline CDR1 and CDR2 sequences are LNHDA and SQIVND (reference sequence). CDR3 length: 17 residues. For the CDR3, the DNA is TGTGCCAGTAGTATAGCCTTGGACAGGGGGCGTGGACAGCCCCAGCATTTT. As protein: CASSIALDRGRGQPQHF.